These T cell receptor beta chains were read from a single sample in a study of blood T cell repertoires in COVID-19. Generated by immunoSEQ multiplex PCR, the TCRdb table keeps only in-frame clones and is missing some. The table lists 250,000 to 300,000 clones, roughly 90% of them singletons, with roughly 0.8% in the top ten. Sample: peripheral blood. The receptors here all came from a woman aged 30 to 39 with acute or convalescent COVID-19. The CDR3 runs from the conserved cysteine through the conserved F or W. The D gene is left open where the match is weak. For some rows the clone size is stated as once, few or many, or as a class when expanded; others skip it.

- TRBJ1-1 once TRBV12-5 TGTGCTAGTGGTAGCCCCGAACAGGGAAACACTGAAGCTTTCTTT CASGSPEQGNTEAFF
TRBD2 TRBJ2-1 - TRBV4-1 TGCGCCAGCACGGGGGGAGCGGCACCAGACAATGAGCAGTTCTTC CASTGGAAPDNEQFF
- TRBJ2-7 - TRBV6-5 TGTGCCAGCAGTTACTCGGGCAGGAAGGCCTACGAGCAGTACTTC CASSYSGRKAYEQYF
- TRBJ2-5 - TRBV7-9 TGTGCCAGCAGCTTGTCTGCGTCGTGGGAGACCCAGTACTTC CASSLSASWETQYF
TRBD2 TRBJ2-5 - TRBV3-1/TRBV3-2 TGTGCCAGCAGCCTGGCAGGACTAGCGGGAGCCCAAGAGACCCAGTACTTC CASSLAGLAGAQETQYF
TRBD1 TRBJ2-1 - TRBV2 TGTGCCAGCAAGGGGAACAGGGGGCCGTCGAATGAGCAGTTCTTC CASKGNRGPSNEQFF
- TRBJ2-7 - TRBV7-2 TGTGCCAGCAGCTCCATTAGTTACGAGCAGTACTTC CASSSISYEQYF
- TRBJ1-6 - TRBV4-1 TGCGCCAGCAGCCAAGACTCCGGCTATAATTCACCCCTCCACTTT CASSQDSGYNSPLHF
TRBD2 TRBJ2-7 - TRBV6-5 TGTACCAGCAGGAGGACTAGCGGCAGCTACGAGCAGTACTTC CTSRRTSGSYEQYF
TRBD2 TRBJ2-7 - TRBV19 TGTGCCAGTAGTATAGATGTCCCTCTAGCGGGAGCCTCCTACGAGCAGTACTTC CASSIDVPLAGASYEQYF
- TRBJ2-7 - TRBV5-1 TGCGCCAGCAGCTTGGAACAGACCTTCCTCGAGCAGTACTTC CASSLEQTFLEQYF
- TRBJ2-2 - TRBV19 TGTGCCAGTAGTATTGGAGTGAACACCGGGGAGCTGTTTTTT CASSIGVNTGELFF
- TRBJ2-5 - TRBV23-1 TGCGCCAGCAGTCAATCTATGGGCGATCTCGAGGAGACCCAGTACTTC CASSQSMGDLEETQYF